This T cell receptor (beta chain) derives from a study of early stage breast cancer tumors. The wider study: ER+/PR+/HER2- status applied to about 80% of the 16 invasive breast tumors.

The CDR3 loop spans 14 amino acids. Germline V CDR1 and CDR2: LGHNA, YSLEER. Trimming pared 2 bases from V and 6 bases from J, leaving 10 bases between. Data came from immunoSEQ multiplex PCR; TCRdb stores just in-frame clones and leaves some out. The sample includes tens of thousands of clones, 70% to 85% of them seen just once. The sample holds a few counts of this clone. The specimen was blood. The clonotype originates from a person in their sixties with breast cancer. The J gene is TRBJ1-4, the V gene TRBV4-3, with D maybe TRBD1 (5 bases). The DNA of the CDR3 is TGCGCCAGCAGCCAACGGTGGGGCGATGAAAAACTGTTTTTT. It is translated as CASSQRWGDEKLFF.